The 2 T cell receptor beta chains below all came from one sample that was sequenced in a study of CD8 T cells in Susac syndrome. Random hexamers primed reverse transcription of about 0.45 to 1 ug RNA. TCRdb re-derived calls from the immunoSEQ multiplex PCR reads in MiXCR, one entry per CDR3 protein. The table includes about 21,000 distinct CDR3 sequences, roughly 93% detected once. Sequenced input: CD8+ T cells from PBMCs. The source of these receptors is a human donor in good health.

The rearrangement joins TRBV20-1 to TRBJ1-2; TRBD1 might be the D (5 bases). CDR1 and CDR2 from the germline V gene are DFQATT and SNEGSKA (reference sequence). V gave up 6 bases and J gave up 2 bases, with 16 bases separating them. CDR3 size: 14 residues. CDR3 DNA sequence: TGCAGTGCATTATGGGGGATGGGGAACTATGGCTACACCTTC. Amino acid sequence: CSALWGMGNYGYTF.

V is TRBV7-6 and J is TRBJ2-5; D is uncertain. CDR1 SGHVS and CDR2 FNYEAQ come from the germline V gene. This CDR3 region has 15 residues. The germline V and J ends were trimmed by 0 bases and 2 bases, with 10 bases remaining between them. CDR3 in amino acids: CASSLAHGPQETQYF. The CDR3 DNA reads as TGTGCCAGCAGCTTAGCCCATGGACCGCAAGAGACCCAGTACTTC.